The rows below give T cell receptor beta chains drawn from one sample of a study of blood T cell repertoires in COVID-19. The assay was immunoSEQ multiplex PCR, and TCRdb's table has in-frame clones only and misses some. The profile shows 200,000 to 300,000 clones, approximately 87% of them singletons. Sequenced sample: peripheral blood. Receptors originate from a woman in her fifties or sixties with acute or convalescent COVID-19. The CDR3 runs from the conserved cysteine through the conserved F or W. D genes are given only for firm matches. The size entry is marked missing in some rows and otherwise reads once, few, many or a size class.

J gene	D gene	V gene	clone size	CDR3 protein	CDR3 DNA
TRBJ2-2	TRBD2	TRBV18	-	CASSPGLAGARTGELFF	TGTGCCAGCTCTCCAGGGCTAGCGGGAGCTCGAACCGGGGAGCTGTTTTTT
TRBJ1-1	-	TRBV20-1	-	CSASLGGMNTEAFF	TGCAGTGCTAGTCTCGGGGGAATGAACACTGAAGCTTTCTTT
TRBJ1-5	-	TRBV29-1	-	CSVAGANQPQHF	TGCAGCGTTGCAGGGGCCAATCAGCCCCAGCATTTT
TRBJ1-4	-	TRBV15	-	CATSRDLFATNEKLFF	TGTGCCACCAGCAGAGATCTGTTTGCAACTAATGAAAAACTGTTTTTT
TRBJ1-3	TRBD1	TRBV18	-	CASSPRQGMFDTIYF	TGTGCCAGCTCACCACGACAGGGCATGTTTGACACCATATATTTT
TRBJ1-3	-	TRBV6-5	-	CASSRPGPGNTIYF	TGTGCCAGCAGTCGCCCGGGTCCTGGAAACACCATATATTTT
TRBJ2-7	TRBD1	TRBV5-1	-	CASSWGQGYYEQYF	TGCGCCAGCAGCTGGGGACAGGGATACTACGAGCAGTACTTC
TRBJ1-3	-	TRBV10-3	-	CALRSLSGNTIYF	TGTGCCCTCCGCAGTCTCTCTGGAAACACCATATATTTT
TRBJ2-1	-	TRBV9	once	CASSLQSAGYNEQFF	TGTGCCAGCAGCTTACAGAGTGCGGGGTACAATGAGCAGTTCTTC
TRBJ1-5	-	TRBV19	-	CASSIVTGVNQPQHF	TGTGCCAGTAGTATAGTGACAGGTGTGAATCAGCCCCAGCATTTT
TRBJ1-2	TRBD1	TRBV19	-	CASSPRQGSLANYGYTF	TGTGCCAGTAGCCCCCGACAGGGATCGTTAGCTAACTATGGCTACACCTTC
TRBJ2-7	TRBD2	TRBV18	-	CASSPVVIVAGGSYEQYF	TGTGCCAGCTCACCAGTAGTAATCGTAGCGGGAGGGTCCTACGAGCAGTACTTC
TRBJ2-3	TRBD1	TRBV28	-	CASNSPGQVTDTQYF	TGTGCCAGCAACTCACCGGGACAGGTCACAGATACGCAGTATTTT
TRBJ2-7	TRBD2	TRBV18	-	CASSGKNSGSSYEQYF	TGTGCCAGCTCAGGAAAGAATAGCGGGAGCTCCTACGAGCAGTACTTC
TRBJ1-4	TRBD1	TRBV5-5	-	CASSRRTGVNEKLFF	TGTGCCAGCAGCCGACGGACAGGGGTTAATGAAAAACTGTTTTTT
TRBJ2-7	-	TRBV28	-	CASSTGSTYEQYF	TGTGCCAGCAGTACGGGATCTACCTACGAGCAGTACTTC
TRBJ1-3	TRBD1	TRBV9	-	CASSDHYRGYTIYF	TGTGCCAGCAGCGACCATTACAGGGGTTACACCATATATTTT
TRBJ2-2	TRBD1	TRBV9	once	CASTTGQAGELFF	TGTGCCAGCACCACGGGACAGGCCGGGGAGCTGTTTTTT
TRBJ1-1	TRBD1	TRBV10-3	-	CAISPKFRDRGQVSEAFF	TGTGCCATCAGTCCCAAATTTCGGGACAGGGGGCAGGTTAGTGAAGCTTTCTTT
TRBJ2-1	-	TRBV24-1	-	CATSDPVAVPYNEQFF	TGTGCCACCAGTGATCCTGTAGCGGTTCCTTACAATGAGCAGTTCTTC
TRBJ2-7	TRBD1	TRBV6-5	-	CASSNRGLSQEQYF	TGTGCCAGCAGTAACAGGGGGCTCTCCCAAGAGCAGTACTTC
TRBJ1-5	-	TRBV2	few	CASSEAEGGHQPQHF	TGTGCCAGCAGTGAAGCGGAGGGAGGGCATCAGCCCCAGCATTTT
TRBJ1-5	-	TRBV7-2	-	CASSYWTNQPQHF	TGTGCCAGCAGCTATTGGACAAATCAGCCCCAGCATTTT
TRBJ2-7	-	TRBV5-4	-	CASSPPGTGIYEQYF	TGTGCCAGCAGCCCCCCGGGAACAGGGATTTACGAGCAGTACTTC
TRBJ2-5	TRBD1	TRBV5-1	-	CASSFGTGLGRETQYF	TGCGCCAGCAGCTTCGGGACAGGCTTAGGGAGAGAGACCCAGTACTTC
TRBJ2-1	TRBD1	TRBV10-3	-	CAISDKQGYNEQFF	TGTGCCATCAGTGACAAACAGGGGTACAATGAGCAGTTCTTC
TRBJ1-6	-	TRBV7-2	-	CASSRSSGGSPLHF	TGTGCCAGCAGCCGGTCCTCGGGGGGATCACCCCTCCACTTT
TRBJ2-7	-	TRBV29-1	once	CSATPELNSYEQYF	TGCAGCGCCACGCCCGAGCTCAACTCCTACGAGCAGTACTTC
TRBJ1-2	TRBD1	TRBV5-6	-	CASSLERTYRGYGYTF	TGTGCCAGCAGCTTGGAACGCACCTACAGGGGCTATGGCTACACCTTC
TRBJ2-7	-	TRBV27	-	CASSLTGFNPSEQYF	TGTGCCAGCAGTTTGACAGGATTTAACCCCAGCGAGCAGTACTTC
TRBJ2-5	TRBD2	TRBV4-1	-	CASSQDAAGSGKTQYF	TGCGCCAGCAGCCAAGATGCGGCGGGAAGCGGGAAGACCCAGTACTTC
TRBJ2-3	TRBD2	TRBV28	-	CASTKPRLAGGRADTQYF	TGTGCCAGCACCAAACCCCGACTAGCGGGAGGGCGAGCAGATACGCAGTATTTT
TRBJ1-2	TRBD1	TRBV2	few	CASPTGGNGYTF	TGTGCCAGCCCTACAGGGGGTAATGGCTACACCTTC
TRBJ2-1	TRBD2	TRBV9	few	CASSQSTSGRANEQFF	TGTGCCAGCAGCCAGTCCACTAGCGGGAGGGCCAATGAGCAGTTCTTC
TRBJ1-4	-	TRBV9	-	CASSGSRATNEKLFF	TGTGCCAGCAGCGGAAGCAGGGCAACTAATGAAAAACTGTTTTTT